The clone carrying this T cell receptor (beta chain) has at least ten counts. TCR beta CDR3 sequences were amplified from RNA transcripts. The HTBI primer set was used in a first-round RT-PCR of the TCR CDR3. TCRdb ran MiXCR on the multiplex PCR reads and lists one entry per CDR3 protein. Among fewer than 350,000 distinct CDR3 sequences listed, 21% were seen once. This sample is drawn from a study of T cells in Graves' hyperthyroidism and ophthalmopathy. Trimming left V 3 bases short and J 4 bases short, with 6 bases between. This CDR3 spans 12 amino acids. Graves' hyperthyroidism without ophthalmopathy progression within 18 months was termed stable. The patients, who ranged from 18 to 65 in age, presented with newly diagnosed hyperthyroidism lasting under 2 months.

The J gene is TRBJ2-5, the V gene TRBV12-3 or TRBV12-4; D not certain. The material sequenced was blood. The receptor's source is a woman aged 50 to 60 with Graves' hyperthyroidism. CDR3 loop: CASSFGRETQYF. As DNA, the CDR3 is TGTGCCAGCAGTTTTGGGCGAGAGACCCAGTACTTC.